This TCR beta chain appears in the sequencing data of a study of blood T cells in healthy people across ages. Study-level background: About one barcoded TCR beta cDNA was captured per two T cells. Notes on the study in general: Measured against age, TCR beta diversity per million T cells decreased in a roughly linear manner.

This clonotype showed up many times. The antigen is not known. This CDR3 spans 13 amino acids. Losses at the gene ends were 4 bases for V and 4 bases for J; bases not matched to a gene: 4. CDR1 is SGHDT and CDR2 is YYEEEE in the germline V gene. There were healthy Caucasian individuals from Russia, aged about 6 to 95, serving as donors. Next came a second PCR, run for about 7 to 12 cycles, which used a sample-barcoded 5' primer along with a J-beta primer mix. The template-switch adaptor, which had 12 random nucleotides, put a tag on each cDNA molecule. One entry per CDR3 protein, called by TCRdb with MiXCR from the 5' RACE reads. The data show 590,000 or so distinct CDR3 sequences, about 30% seen once.

This chain uses TRBV5-6 with TRBJ2-5, with 7 bases aligning to TRBD1. Sequences were obtained from blood. The sequence was collected from a woman of 80 years or more in good health. CDR3 sequence (DNA): TGTGCCAGCAGCAGGACAGGTTTAGAGACCCAGTACTTC. Encoded protein: CASSRTGLETQYF.